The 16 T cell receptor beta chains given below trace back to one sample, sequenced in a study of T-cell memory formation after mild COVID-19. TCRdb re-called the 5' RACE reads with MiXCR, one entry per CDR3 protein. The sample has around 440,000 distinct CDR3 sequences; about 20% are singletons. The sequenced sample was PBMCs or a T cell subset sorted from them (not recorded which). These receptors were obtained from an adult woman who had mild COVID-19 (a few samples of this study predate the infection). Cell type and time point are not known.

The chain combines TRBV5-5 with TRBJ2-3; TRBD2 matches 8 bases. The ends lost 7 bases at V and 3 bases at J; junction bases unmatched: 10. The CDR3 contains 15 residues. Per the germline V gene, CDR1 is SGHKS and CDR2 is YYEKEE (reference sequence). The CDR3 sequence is CASGLTGGPTDTQYF. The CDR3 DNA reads TGTGCCAGCGGCCTAACGGGGGGGCCGACAGATACGCAGTATTTT.

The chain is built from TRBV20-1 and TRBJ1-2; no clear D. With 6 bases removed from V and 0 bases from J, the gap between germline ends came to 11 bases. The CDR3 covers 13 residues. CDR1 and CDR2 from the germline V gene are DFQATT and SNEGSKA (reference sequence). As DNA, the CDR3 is TGCAGTGCCCCTCAGGTCGCTAACTATGGCTACACCTTC. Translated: CSAPQVANYGYTF.

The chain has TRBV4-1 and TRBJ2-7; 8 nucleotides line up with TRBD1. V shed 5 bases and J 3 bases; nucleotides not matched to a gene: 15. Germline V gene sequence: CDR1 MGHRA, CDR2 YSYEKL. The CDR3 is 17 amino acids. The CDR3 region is CASSLMGSTGADYEQYF. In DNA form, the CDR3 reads TGCGCCAGCAGCTTGATGGGGTCGACAGGGGCAGACTACGAGCAGTACTTC.

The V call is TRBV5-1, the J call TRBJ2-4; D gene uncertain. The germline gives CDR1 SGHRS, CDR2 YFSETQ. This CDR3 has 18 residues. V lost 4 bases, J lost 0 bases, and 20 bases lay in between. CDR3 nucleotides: TGCGCCAGCAGCCAGGCGACGGATAGCCTTCTAGCCAAAAACATTCAGTACTTC. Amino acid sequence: CASSQATDSLLAKNIQYF.

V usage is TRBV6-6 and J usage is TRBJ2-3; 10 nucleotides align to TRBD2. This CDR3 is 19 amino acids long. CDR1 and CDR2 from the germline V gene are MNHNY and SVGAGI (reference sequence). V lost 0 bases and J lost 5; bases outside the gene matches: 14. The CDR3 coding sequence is TGTGCCAGCAGTTACTCGAGTACTAGCGGGACGAGGGAGGGAGATACGCAGTATTTT. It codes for CASSYSSTSGTREGDTQYF.

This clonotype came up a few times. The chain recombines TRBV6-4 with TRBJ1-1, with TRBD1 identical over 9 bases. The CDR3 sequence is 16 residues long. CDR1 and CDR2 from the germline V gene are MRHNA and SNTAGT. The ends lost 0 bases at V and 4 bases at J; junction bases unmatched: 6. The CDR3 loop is CASSDSPGQGSTEAFF. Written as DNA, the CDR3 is TGTGCCAGCAGTGACTCCCCGGGACAGGGTTCCACTGAAGCTTTCTTT.

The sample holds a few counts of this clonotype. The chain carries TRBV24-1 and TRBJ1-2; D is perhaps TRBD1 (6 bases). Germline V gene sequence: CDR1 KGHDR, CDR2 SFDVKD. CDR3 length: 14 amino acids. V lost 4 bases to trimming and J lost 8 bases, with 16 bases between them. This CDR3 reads CATSENTGTLGYTF. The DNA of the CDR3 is TGTGCCACCAGTGAAAACACAGGGACTTTGGGCTACACCTTC.

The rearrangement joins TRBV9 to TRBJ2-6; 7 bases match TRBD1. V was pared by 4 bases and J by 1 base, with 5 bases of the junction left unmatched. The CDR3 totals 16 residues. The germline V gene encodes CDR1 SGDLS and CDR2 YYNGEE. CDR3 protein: CASSITTGSGANVLTF. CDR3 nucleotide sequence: TGTGCCAGCAGCATCACGACAGGGTCTGGGGCCAACGTCCTGACTTTC.

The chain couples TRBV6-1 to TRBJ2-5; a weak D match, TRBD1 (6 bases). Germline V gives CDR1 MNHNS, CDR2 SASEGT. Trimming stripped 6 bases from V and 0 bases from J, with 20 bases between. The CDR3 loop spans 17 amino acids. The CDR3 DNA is TGTGCCAGCAGCCCCCCATCGCCTGGGGGCAACCAAGAGACCCAGTACTTC. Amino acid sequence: CASSPPSPGGNQETQYF.

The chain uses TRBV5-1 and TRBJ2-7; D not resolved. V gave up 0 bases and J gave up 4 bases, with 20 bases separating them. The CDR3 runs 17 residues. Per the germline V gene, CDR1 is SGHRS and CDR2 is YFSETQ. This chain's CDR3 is CASSLGQWELAVYEQYF. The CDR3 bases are TGCGCCAGCAGCTTGGGACAATGGGAATTGGCCGTGTACGAGCAGTACTTC.

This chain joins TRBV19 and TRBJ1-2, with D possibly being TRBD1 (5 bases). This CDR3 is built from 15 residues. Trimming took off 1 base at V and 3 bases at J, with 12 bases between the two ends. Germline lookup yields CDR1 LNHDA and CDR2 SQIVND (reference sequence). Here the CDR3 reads CASSIAFSGDYGYTF. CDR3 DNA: TGTGCCAGTAGTATAGCATTCTCGGGGGACTATGGCTACACCTTC. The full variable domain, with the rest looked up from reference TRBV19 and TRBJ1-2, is DGGITQSPKYLFRKEGQNVTLSCEQNLNHDAMYWYRQDPGQGLRLIYYSQIVNDFQKGDIAEGYSVSREKKESFPLTVTSAQKNPTAFYLCASSIAFSGDYGYTFGSGTRLTVV.

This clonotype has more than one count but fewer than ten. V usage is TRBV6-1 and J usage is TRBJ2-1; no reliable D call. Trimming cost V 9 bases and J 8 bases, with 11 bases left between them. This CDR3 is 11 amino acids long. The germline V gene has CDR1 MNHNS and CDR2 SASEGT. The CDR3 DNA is TGTGCCAGTCCAGGTTACGATGAGCAGTTCTTC. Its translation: CASPGYDEQFF.

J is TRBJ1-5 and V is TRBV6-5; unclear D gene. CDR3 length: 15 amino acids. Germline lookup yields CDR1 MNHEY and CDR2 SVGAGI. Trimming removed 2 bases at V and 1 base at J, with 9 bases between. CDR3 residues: CASSYEGQSNQPQHF. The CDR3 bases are TGTGCCAGCAGTTACGAGGGTCAAAGCAATCAGCCCCAGCATTTT.

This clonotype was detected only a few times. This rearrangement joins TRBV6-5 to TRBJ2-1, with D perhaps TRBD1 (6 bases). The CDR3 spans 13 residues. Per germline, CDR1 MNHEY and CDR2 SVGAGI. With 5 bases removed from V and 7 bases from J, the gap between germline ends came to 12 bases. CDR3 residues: CASSTGLGNEQFF. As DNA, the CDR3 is TGTGCCAGCAGTACAGGGTTGGGGAATGAGCAGTTCTTC.

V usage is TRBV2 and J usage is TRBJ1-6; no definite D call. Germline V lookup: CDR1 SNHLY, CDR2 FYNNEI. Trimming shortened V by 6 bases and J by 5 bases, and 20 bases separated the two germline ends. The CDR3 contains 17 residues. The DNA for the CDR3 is TGTGCCAGCAGCCAATCAAGACCGGGAGGTAATAATTCACCCCTCCACTTT. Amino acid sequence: CASSQSRPGGNNSPLHF.

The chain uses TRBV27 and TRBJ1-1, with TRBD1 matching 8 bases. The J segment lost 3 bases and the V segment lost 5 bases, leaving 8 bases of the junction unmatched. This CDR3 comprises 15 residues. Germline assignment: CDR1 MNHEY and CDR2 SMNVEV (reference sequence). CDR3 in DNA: TGTGCCAGCAGTGCCGACAGGGGTCCGGACACTGAAGCTTTCTTT. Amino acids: CASSADRGPDTEAFF.